Reported below is one T cell receptor beta chain. An even split of each subset's genomic DNA across several immunoSEQ plates was performed. Methods used by the authors: ImmunoSEQ gave junction-only sequences without quality scores, so filtering differed. Profiled with immunoSEQ multiplex PCR; TCRdb holds only in-frame clones, not every one. That table gives V, J and clone size, and the DNA gave D and trimming. The table has around 1.9 million clones, about 93% seen once; the top ten hold around 1.7%. This specimen belongs to a study of shared clonotypes between healthy human individuals. CD45RO negativity and positive selection for CCR7 defined naive CD8 cells, a population that excluded terminally differentiated effector memory CD45RA+ cells. The CDR3 loop spans 16 amino acids. Germline assignment: CDR1 SGDLS and CDR2 YYNGEE. V shed 4 bases and J shed 5 bases, with 19 bases lying between them.

Source material: naive CD8+ T cells from PBMCs. The gene calls are TRBV9 and TRBJ2-1; TRBD1 is a possible D gene (5 bases). The source of this sequence is a man aged 18 to 29 in good health. Some clones in this sample may be carry-over from other donors' samples. The CDR3 DNA follows: TGTGCCAGCAGCCACCCAGTGGGGCAGCTTAACAATGAGCAGTTCTTC. This encodes CASSHPVGQLNNEQFF.